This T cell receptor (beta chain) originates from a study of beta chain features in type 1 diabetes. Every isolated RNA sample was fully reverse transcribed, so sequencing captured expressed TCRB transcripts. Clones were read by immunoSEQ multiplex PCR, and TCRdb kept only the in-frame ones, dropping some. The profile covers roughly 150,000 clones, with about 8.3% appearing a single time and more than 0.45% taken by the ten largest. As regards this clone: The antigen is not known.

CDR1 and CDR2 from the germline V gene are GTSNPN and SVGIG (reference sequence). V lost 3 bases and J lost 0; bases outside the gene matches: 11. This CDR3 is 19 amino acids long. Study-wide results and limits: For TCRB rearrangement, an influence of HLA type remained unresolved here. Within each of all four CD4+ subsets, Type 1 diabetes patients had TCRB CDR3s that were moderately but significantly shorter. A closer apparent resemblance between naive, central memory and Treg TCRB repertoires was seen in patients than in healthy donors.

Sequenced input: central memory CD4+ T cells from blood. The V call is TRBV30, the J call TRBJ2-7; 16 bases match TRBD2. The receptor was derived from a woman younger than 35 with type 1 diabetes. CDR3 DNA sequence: TGTGCCTGGAGATCCTCCGGGACTAGCGGGAGGGTCAGCTCCTACGAGCAGTACTTC. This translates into CAWRSSGTSGRVSSYEQYF.